This T cell receptor (beta chain) was found in a study of blood T cell repertoires in COVID-19. Background on the study: COVID-19 samples, acute and convalescent, were from the United States, Italy and Spain. Sources were T cells, B-cell-depleted T cells, or PBMCs; the material itself was cDNA or gDNA.

Original data processing: Estimates of nucleated cell counts were drawn from the amplification of reference gene primers. The assay was immunoSEQ multiplex PCR, and TCRdb's table has in-frame clones only and misses some. Clone size and the V and J calls come from that table; the DNA yielded D and trimming. The sample has about 200,000 clones; 82% are singletons. V lost 2 bases and J lost 2; bases outside the gene matches: 1. The CDR3 consists of 14 residues. Looked up from germline, CDR1 is SGHRS and CDR2 is YFSETQ. The TCR was taken from a human donor with acute or convalescent COVID-19. The donor label of this sample is uncertain. The sample was peripheral blood. The chain employs TRBV5-1 and TRBJ1-5; the match to TRBD1 covers 7 bases. The CDR3 protein is CASSFQGGNQPQHF. Written as DNA, the CDR3 is TGCGCCAGCAGCTTCCAGGGGGGCAATCAGCCCCAGCATTTT.